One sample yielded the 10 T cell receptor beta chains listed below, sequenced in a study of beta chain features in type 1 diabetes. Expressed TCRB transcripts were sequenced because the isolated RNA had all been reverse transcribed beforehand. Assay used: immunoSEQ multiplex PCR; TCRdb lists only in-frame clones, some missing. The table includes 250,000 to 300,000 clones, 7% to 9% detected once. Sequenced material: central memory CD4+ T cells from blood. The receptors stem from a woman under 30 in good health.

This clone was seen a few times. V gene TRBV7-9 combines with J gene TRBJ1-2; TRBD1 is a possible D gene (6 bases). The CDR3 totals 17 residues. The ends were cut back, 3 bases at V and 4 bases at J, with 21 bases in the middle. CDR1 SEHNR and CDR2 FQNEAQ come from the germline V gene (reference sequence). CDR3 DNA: TGTGCCAGCAGCTTCACAGGGCCAAGCGATCGGGGCTATGGCTACACCTTC. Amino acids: CASSFTGPSDRGYGYTF. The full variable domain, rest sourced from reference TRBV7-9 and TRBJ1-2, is DTGVSQNPRHKITKRGQNVTFRCDPISEHNRLYWYRQTLGQGPEFLTYFQNEAQLEKSRLLSDRFSAERPKGSFSTLEIQRTEQGDSAMYLCASSFTGPSDRGYGYTFGSGTRLTVV.

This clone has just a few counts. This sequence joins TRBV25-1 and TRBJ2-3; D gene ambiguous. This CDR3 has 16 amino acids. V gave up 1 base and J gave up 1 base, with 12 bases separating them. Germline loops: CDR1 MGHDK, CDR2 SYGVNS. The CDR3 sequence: CASSESLGLGTDTQYF. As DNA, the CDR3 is TGTGCCAGCAGTGAATCATTAGGGCTAGGCACAGATACGCAGTATTTT. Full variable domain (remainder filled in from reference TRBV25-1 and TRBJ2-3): EADIYQTPRYLVIGTGKKITLECSQTMGHDKMYWYQQDPGMELHLIHYSYGVNSTEKGDLSSESTVSRIRTEHFPLTLESARPSHTSQYLCASSESLGLGTDTQYFGPGTRLTVL.

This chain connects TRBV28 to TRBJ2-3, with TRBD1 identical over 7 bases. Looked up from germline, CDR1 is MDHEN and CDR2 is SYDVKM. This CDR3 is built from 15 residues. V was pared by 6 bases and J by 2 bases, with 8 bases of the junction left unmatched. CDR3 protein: CASRPQGVTTDTQYF. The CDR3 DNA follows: TGTGCCAGCAGGCCCCAGGGGGTGACCACAGATACGCAGTATTTT.

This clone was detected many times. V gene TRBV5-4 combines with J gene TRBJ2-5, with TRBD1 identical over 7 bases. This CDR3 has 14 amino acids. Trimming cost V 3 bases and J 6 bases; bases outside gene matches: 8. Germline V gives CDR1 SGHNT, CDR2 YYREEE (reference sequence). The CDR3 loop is CASSWNRGRQTQYF. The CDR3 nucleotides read TGTGCCAGCAGCTGGAACAGGGGTCGACAGACCCAGTACTTC.

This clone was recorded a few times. This CDR3 reads CASSPGPQAHEQYV. The CDR3 DNA reads as TGTGCCAGCAGCCCGGGACCACAGGCCCACGAGCAGTACGTC. The rearrangement joins TRBV13 to TRBJ2-7, with D perhaps matching TRBD1 or TRBD2 (5 bases each). The length of the CDR3 is 14 residues. Germline lookup yields CDR1 PRHDT and CDR2 FYEKMQ (reference sequence). V was cut by 5 bases and J by 5 bases, with 16 bases left in between.

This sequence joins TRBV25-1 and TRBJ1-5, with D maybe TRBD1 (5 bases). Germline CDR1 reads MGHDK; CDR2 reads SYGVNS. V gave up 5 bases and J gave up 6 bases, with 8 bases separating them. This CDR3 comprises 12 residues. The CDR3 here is CASSLGTQPQHF. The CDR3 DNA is TGTGCCAGCAGTTTGGGGACTCAGCCCCAGCATTTT.

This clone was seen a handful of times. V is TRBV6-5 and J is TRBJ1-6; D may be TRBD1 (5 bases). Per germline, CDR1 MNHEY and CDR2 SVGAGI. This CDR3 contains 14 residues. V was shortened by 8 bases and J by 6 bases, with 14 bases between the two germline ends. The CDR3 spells CASSSVGGNSPLHF. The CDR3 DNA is TGTGCCAGCTCGTCGGTCGGGGGTAATTCACCCCTCCACTTT.

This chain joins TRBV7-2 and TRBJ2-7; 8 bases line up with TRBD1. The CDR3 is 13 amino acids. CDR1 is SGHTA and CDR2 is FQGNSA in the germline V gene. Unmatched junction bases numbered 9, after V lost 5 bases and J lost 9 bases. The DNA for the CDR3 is TGTGCCAGCAGCCCGGGGACAGGAAAAGGGCAGTACTTC. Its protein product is CASSPGTGKGQYF.

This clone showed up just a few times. The chain's CDR3 is CASSLRTGQGFTGELFF. CDR3 DNA: TGTGCCAGCAGCTTACGGACGGGACAGGGGTTTACCGGGGAGCTGTTTTTT. The chain employs TRBV7-3 and TRBJ2-2; 10 nucleotides align to TRBD1. The ends lost 2 bases at V and 5 bases at J; junction bases unmatched: 8. In germline, CDR1 is SGHTA, CDR2 FQGTGA. The CDR3 sequence is 17 residues long. The full variable domain, in which reference TRBV7-3 and TRBJ2-2 provide the parts outside the CDR3, is GAGVSQTPSNKVTEKGKYVELRCDPISGHTALYWYRQSLGQGPEFLIYFQGTGAADDSGLPNDRFFAVRPEGSVSTLKIQRTERGDSAVYLCASSLRTGQGFTGELFFGEGSRLTVL.

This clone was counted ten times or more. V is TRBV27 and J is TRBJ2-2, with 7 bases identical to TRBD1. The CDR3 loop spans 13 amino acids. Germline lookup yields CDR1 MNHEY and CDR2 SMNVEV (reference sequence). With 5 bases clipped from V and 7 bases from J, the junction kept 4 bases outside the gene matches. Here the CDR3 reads CASSTNRGGELFF. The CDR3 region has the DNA TGTGCCAGCAGTACGAACAGGGGCGGGGAGCTGTTTTTT.